This T cell receptor (beta chain) was sequenced for a study of shared clonotypes between healthy human individuals. Study overall: Three plates each covered CD4 naive and memory; CD8 naive two, CD8 memory one.

CD45RO-negative, CCR7-positively selected cells formed the naive CD8 fraction, excluding terminally differentiated effector memory CD45RA+ cells. Over several immunoSEQ plates, each subset's genomic DNA was distributed in even portions. Using immunoSEQ multiplex PCR, the repertoire was profiled, and TCRdb retains in-frame clones only, with some absent. The repertoire holds roughly 1,800,000 clones, with roughly 95% as singletons. Per the germline V gene, CDR1 is LGHNT and CDR2 is FRNRAP. This CDR3 has 12 residues. V shed 8 bases and J shed 6 bases, with 10 bases lying between them. The material sequenced was naive CD8+ T cells sorted from blood. This TCR was sampled from a man aged 18 to 29 in good health. J is TRBJ2-2 and V is TRBV12-5; unclear D gene. The CDR3, as DNA: TGTGCTAGTAGTCTATTCCCCGGGGAGCTGTTTTTT. Translating gives CASSLFPGELFF. Full variable domain (remainder filled in from reference TRBV12-5 and TRBJ2-2): DARVTQTPRHKVTEMGQEVTMRCQPILGHNTVFWYRQTMMQGLELLAYFRNRAPLDDSGMPKDRFSAEMPDATLATLKIQPSEPRDSAVYFCASSLFPGELFFGEGSRLTVL.